The 30 T cell receptor beta chains below come from one sample, sequenced in a study of blood T cell repertoires in COVID-19. The data were produced by immunoSEQ multiplex PCR, yet TCRdb's version contains in-frame clones alone and is incomplete. The sample contains about 230,000 clones, under 90% of which appear only once. The sequenced sample consisted of PBMCs or T cells enriched from blood (not recorded which). The receptors shown here come from a woman under 40 with acute COVID-19.

V and J are TRBV6-2 or TRBV6-3 and TRBJ1-2; 8 bases are shared with TRBD1. The length of the CDR3 is 14 residues. Losses at the gene ends were 2 bases for V and 4 bases for J; bases not matched to a gene: 3. Germline CDR1 MNHEY, CDR2 SVGEGT. The CDR3 region is CASSYDDRGYGYTF. The CDR3 DNA follows: TGTGCCAGCAGTTACGACGACAGGGGCTATGGCTACACCTTC.

The genes are TRBV9 and TRBJ2-2, with D possibly being TRBD2 (6 bases). The CDR3 consists of 14 residues. Trimming pared 0 bases from V and 7 bases from J, leaving 10 bases between. The germline V gene encodes CDR1 SGDLS and CDR2 YYNGEE. Here the CDR3 reads CASSVVSGSGELFF. In nucleotides, the CDR3 is TGTGCCAGCAGCGTAGTATCCGGGAGCGGGGAGCTGTTTTTT.

This clone was detected a few times. The chain joins TRBV18 to TRBJ1-1, with D perhaps TRBD1 (6 bases). CDR1 and CDR2 from the germline V gene are KGHSH and LQKENI. Trimming shortened V by 4 bases and J by 3 bases, and 18 bases separated the two germline ends. This CDR3 comprises 16 residues. The CDR3 DNA reads as TGTGCCAGCTCACACAGGACAGTCAACTGGGACACTGAAGCTTTCTTT. It specifies CASSHRTVNWDTEAFF.

The chain couples TRBV28 to TRBJ1-6; 9 bases line up with TRBD1. The CDR3 sequence is 16 residues long. CDR1 and CDR2 (germline): MDHEN, SYDVKM. V lost 4 bases, J lost 7 bases, and 8 bases stayed unmatched. The CDR3: CASSSPPGQGNSPLHF. The CDR3 DNA follows: TGTGCCAGCAGTTCGCCCCCGGGACAGGGAAATTCACCCCTCCACTTT.

The chain has TRBV9 and TRBJ1-2; TRBD1 might be the D (5 bases). This CDR3 is 15 amino acids long. Germline V gene lookup returns CDR1 SGDLS and CDR2 YYNGEE. The V end was cut by 3 bases, the J end by 3 bases, with 15 bases between. CDR3: CASSGDLGAYYGYTF. In DNA form, the CDR3 reads TGTGCCAGCAGCGGAGATTTAGGGGCGTACTATGGCTACACCTTC. The whole variable domain, remainder taken from reference TRBV9 and TRBJ1-2, is DSGVTQTPKHLITATGQRVTLRCSPRSGDLSVYWYQQSLDQGLQFLIQYYNGEERAKGNILERFSAQQFPDLHSELNLSSLELGDSALYFCASSGDLGAYYGYTFGSGTRLTVV.

The chain carries TRBV19 and TRBJ2-2; 7 bases are a match to TRBD1. With V trimmed by 1 base and J by 0 bases, 5 bases remained unmatched. Germline CDR1 is LNHDA and CDR2 is SQIVND (reference sequence). This CDR3 spans 17 amino acids. CDR3 DNA sequence: TGTGCCAGTAGTATAGCCGGGACAGCCCCGAACACCGGGGAGCTGTTTTTT. Its protein product is CASSIAGTAPNTGELFF.

The chain has TRBV12-3 or TRBV12-4 and TRBJ2-5, with 7 bases aligning to TRBD1. The CDR3 consists of 13 residues. The J segment lost 5 bases and the V segment lost 7 bases, leaving 7 bases of the junction unmatched. CDR3: CASKRQGVETQYF. As DNA, the CDR3 is TGTGCCAGCAAGAGACAGGGAGTGGAGACCCAGTACTTC.

Concerning this clone itself: Other DNA variants within this sample encode the same CDR3. This chain uses TRBV19 with TRBJ2-7, with 7 nucleotides matching TRBD1. The CDR3 runs to 14 residues. Trimming removed 4 bases from V and 2 bases from J; junction bases left unmatched: 5. CDR1 is LNHDA and CDR2 is SQIVND in the germline V gene (reference sequence). The CDR3 region has the DNA TGTGCCAGTAGTACTCCGGGACAGACCTACGAGCAGTACTTC. Its protein product is CASSTPGQTYEQYF.

This clone was recorded only once. This sequence joins TRBV28 and TRBJ1-4, with 8 bases that match TRBD1. V shed 3 bases, J shed 4 bases, and the junction held 13 bases outside the gene matches. The CDR3 sequence is 18 residues long. Germline V CDR1 and CDR2: MDHEN, SYDVKM. The CDR3 coding sequence is TGTGCCAGCAGTTTCCCAGGGGGCTCAAGTTTTTATAATGAAAAACTGTTTTTT. Its translation: CASSFPGGSSFYNEKLFF.

V usage is TRBV9 and J usage is TRBJ1-2; TRBD1 aligns across 7 bases. V lost 3 bases, J lost 0 bases, and 5 bases stayed unmatched. The CDR3 runs to 15 residues. Germline assignment: CDR1 SGDLS and CDR2 YYNGEE. CDR3 protein: CASSAGDSPNYGYTF. Here the CDR3 DNA reads TGTGCCAGCAGCGCCGGGGACAGCCCTAACTATGGCTACACCTTC.

The chain recombines TRBV5-1 with TRBJ2-5; possibly TRBD1 for D (5 bases). CDR1 is SGHRS and CDR2 is YFSETQ in the germline V gene. V was shortened by 0 bases and J by 3 bases, with 9 bases between the two germline ends. This CDR3 region has 14 residues. CDR3 sequence (DNA): TGCGCCAGCAGCTTGGGACAGCTTAAAGAGACCCAGTACTTC. It is translated as CASSLGQLKETQYF.

The genes are TRBV7-3 and TRBJ2-5, with D perhaps TRBD1 (6 bases). The germline gives CDR1 SGHTA, CDR2 FQGTGA. The CDR3 spans 16 residues. V lost 6 bases to trimming and J lost 4 bases, with 21 bases between them. CDR3 nucleotide sequence: TGTGCCAGCAGTCCAGTGGGACATCCGACGGGAGAGACCCAGTACTTC. Its translation: CASSPVGHPTGETQYF.

With regard to this clone: Germline is not matched at one junction end, which may reflect a read error. The CDR3 reads CASSLDGRQTYYGYTF. The CDR3 DNA follows: TGTGCCAGCAGCCTAGACGGCAGACAAACATACTATGGCTACACCTTC. J is TRBJ1-2 and V is TRBV11-2, with D unresolved. From germline, CDR1 is SGHAT and CDR2 FQNNGV. The CDR3 covers 16 residues. The full variable domain, in which reference TRBV11-2 and TRBJ1-2 provide the parts outside the CDR3, is EAGVAQSPRYKIIEKRQSVAFWCNPISGHATLYWYQQILGQGPKLLIQFQNNGVVDDSQLPKDRFSAERLKGVDSTLKIQPAKLEDSAVYLCASSLDGRQTYYGYTFGSGTRLTVV.

The chain uses TRBV15 and TRBJ1-5, with D perhaps matching TRBD1 (5 bases). Trimming pared 6 bases from V and 0 bases from J, leaving 9 bases between. Germline V gene data show CDR1 as LNHNV and CDR2 as YYDKDF (reference sequence). The CDR3 sequence is 14 residues long. CDR3 sequence: CATRAGGSNQPQHF. In DNA form, the CDR3 reads TGTGCCACCAGGGCGGGGGGTAGCAATCAGCCCCAGCATTTT.

The chain joins TRBV5-6 to TRBJ1-4; D not resolved. CDR3 length equals 15 residues. Trimming removed 2 bases at V and 5 bases at J, with 13 bases between. From germline, CDR1 is SGHDT and CDR2 YYEEEE. CDR3 loop: CASSLGGLRNEKLFF. The CDR3, as DNA: TGTGCCAGCAGCTTAGGCGGACTGAGAAATGAAAAACTGTTTTTT.

The chain combines TRBV4-1 with TRBJ1-1; 9 bases are a match to TRBD1. Per the germline V gene, CDR1 is MGHRA and CDR2 is YSYEKL. The trim removed 3 bases at V and 5 bases at J, leaving 7 bases unmatched. CDR3 size: 15 residues. The CDR3 coding sequence is TGCGCCAGCAGCCAGGGGGACAGGGTGAGGACTGAAGCTTTCTTT. Its protein product is CASSQGDRVRTEAFF.

The rearrangement joins TRBV5-6 to TRBJ1-1; 8 bases agree with TRBD1. With 2 bases clipped from V and 0 bases from J, the junction kept 12 bases outside the gene matches. From germline, CDR1 is SGHDT and CDR2 YYEEEE. This CDR3 has 18 residues. CDR3 sequence: CASSFLVLGTGMNTEAFF. CDR3 coding DNA: TGTGCCAGCAGCTTTCTAGTTCTCGGGACAGGCATGAACACTGAAGCTTTCTTT.

V and J are TRBV11-3 and TRBJ2-7; a weak D match, TRBD2 (5 bases). Germline V lookup: CDR1 SGHNT, CDR2 YENEEA. The V and J ends lost 1 base and 2 bases respectively, with 12 bases between them. The CDR3 totals 15 residues. The CDR3: CASSLASGETYEQYF. DNA for the CDR3: TGTGCCAGCAGCTTAGCCTCCGGGGAGACCTACGAGCAGTACTTC.

This chain uses TRBV28 with TRBJ2-1, with 12 bases aligning to TRBD2. The CDR3 spans 16 residues. Trimming cost V 5 bases and J 7 bases; bases outside gene matches: 9. The V gene's germline CDR1 is MDHEN and CDR2 SYDVKM. The CDR3 here is CASSPPSGGASNEQFF. The CDR3, as DNA: TGTGCCAGCAGTCCCCCTAGCGGGGGGGCGTCAAATGAGCAGTTCTTC.

The CDR3 region is CASSLSGRDYGYTF. CDR3 bases: TGTGCCAGCAGCTTATCTGGCAGGGACTATGGCTACACCTTC. The chain recombines TRBV7-9 with TRBJ1-2, with D possibly being TRBD1 (5 bases). The CDR3 spans 14 residues. Germline loops: CDR1 SEHNR, CDR2 FQNEAQ (reference sequence). V lost 2 bases, J lost 3 bases, and 10 bases lay in between.

The chain carries TRBV9 and TRBJ1-2; the match to TRBD1 covers 10 bases. Germline V gives CDR1 SGDLS, CDR2 YYNGEE. The ends lost 2 bases at V and 6 bases at J; junction bases unmatched: 10. This CDR3 has 16 residues. Here the CDR3 DNA reads TGTGCCAGCAGCGTCGACGACAGGGGGCGCCGAGATGGCTACACCTTC. It translates to CASSVDDRGRRDGYTF.

A remark on this clone: Other DNA sequences of this sample code for an identical CDR3. This chain links TRBV19 with TRBJ2-7; the D gene is possibly TRBD2 (5 bases). CDR3 length: 13 amino acids. V lost 4 bases and J 3 bases, leaving 10 bases between the germline ends. Germline-derived CDR1 and CDR2 are LNHDA and SQIVND (reference sequence). DNA for the CDR3: TGTGCCAGTAGTAGAGGACGGGACTACGAGCAGTACTTC. The encoded protein is CASSRGRDYEQYF.

The genes are TRBV4-1 and TRBJ1-3; 9 bases are a match to TRBD1. The V gene's germline CDR1 is MGHRA and CDR2 YSYEKL. The length of the CDR3 is 15 residues. Trimming took 3 bases from V and 4 from J; bases not matched to a gene: 4. The CDR3 DNA reads as TGCGCCAGCAGCCAGGGGACAGGGCGAGGAAACACCATATATTTT. Translated, it gives CASSQGTGRGNTIYF.

The gene calls are TRBV5-6 and TRBJ2-5; 7 bases match TRBD1. CDR3 length: 15 residues. The V segment lost 4 bases and the J segment 3 bases; nucleotides outside the gene matches: 9. CDR1 is SGHDT, CDR2 YYEEEE, per germline. CDR3 sequence: CASSRRTGLKETQYF. CDR3 sequence (DNA): TGTGCCAGCAGCCGCAGGACAGGTCTTAAAGAGACCCAGTACTTC.

V usage is TRBV7-8 and J usage is TRBJ1-6, with D unclear. Germline CDR1 and CDR2: SGHVS and FQNEAQ. The CDR3 contains 16 residues. V was clipped by 4 bases and J by 7 bases, with 17 bases between them. CDR3 in DNA: TGTGCCAGCAGCTCGTCCGGGTTCTTCGCGAATTCACCCCTCCACTTT. It yields the protein CASSSSGFFANSPLHF. Full variable domain (rest looked up from reference TRBV7-8 and TRBJ1-6): GAGVSQSPRYKVAKRGQDVALRCDPISGHVSLFWYQQALGQGPEFLTYFQNEAQLDKSGLPSDRFFAERPEGSVSTLKIQRTQQEDSAVYLCASSSSGFFANSPLHFGNGTRLTVT.

The chain joins TRBV10-3 to TRBJ1-2; TRBD1 matches at 11 bases. V shed 2 bases, J shed 4 bases, and the junction held 0 bases outside the gene matches. CDR1 and CDR2 from the germline V gene are ENHRY and SYGVKD. This CDR3 is 14 amino acids long. The CDR3 region is CAISEGQGAYGYTF. CDR3 coding DNA: TGTGCCATCAGTGAGGGACAGGGGGCCTATGGCTACACCTTC.

In nucleotides, the CDR3 is TGCGCCAGCAGCCCCAAGATCCAGGTATCAGAGACCCAGTACTTC. This encodes CASSPKIQVSETQYF. The V gene is TRBV4-1, the J gene TRBJ2-5, with D unresolved. Germline V gene data show CDR1 as MGHRA and CDR2 as YSYEKL. Deletions cut 4 bases from V and 4 bases from J, with 16 bases between. The CDR3 totals 15 residues.

This clone appeared a single time. The chain uses TRBV20-1 and TRBJ2-7; TRBD1 matches at 7 bases. This CDR3 region has 15 residues. The V and J ends lost 4 bases and 5 bases, in that order; junction bases with no gene match: 14. CDR1 and CDR2 (germline): DFQATT, SNEGSKA (reference sequence). The CDR3 here is CSATDRGRLKDEQYF. The CDR3 DNA reads TGCAGTGCTACTGATAGGGGGCGGTTGAAGGACGAGCAGTACTTC.

The chain carries TRBV6-2 or TRBV6-3 and TRBJ2-1; 9 bases map to TRBD1. V lost 5 bases, J lost 8 bases, and 13 bases stayed unmatched. This CDR3 has 16 amino acids. In germline, CDR1 is MNHEY, CDR2 SVGEGT. Here the CDR3 reads CASSDTGTGSPYEQFF. The CDR3, as DNA: TGTGCCAGCAGTGACACCGGGACAGGGTCTCCCTATGAGCAGTTCTTC.

The rearrangement uses TRBV15 and TRBJ1-5, with D possibly matching TRBD1 (6 bases). V was clipped by 5 bases and J by 7 bases, with 12 bases between them. This CDR3 is built from 13 residues. The germline CDR1 and CDR2 sequences are LNHNV and YYDKDF (reference sequence). The CDR3 DNA is TGTGCCACCAGCTCAGGGGTCCGACAGCCCCAGCATTTT. As protein: CATSSGVRQPQHF.